A single sample gave rise to the 3 T cell receptor beta chains below, sequenced in a study of control samples from healthy donors and cancer patients. The data were produced by immunoSEQ multiplex PCR, yet TCRdb's version contains in-frame clones alone and is incomplete. The sample yields tens of thousands of clones, about 87% seen once. Sequenced sample: blood. These receptors all stem from a man aged 50 or older in good health.

This chain uses TRBV5-1 with TRBJ2-1; no firm D call. V was pared by 0 bases and J by 2 bases, with 6 bases between. The CDR3 spans 14 residues. From germline, CDR1 is SGHRS and CDR2 YFSETQ. The CDR3 nucleotides are TGCGCCAGCAGCTTGGTTCCAGCCTACAATGAGCAGTTCTTC. Protein: CASSLVPAYNEQFF.

The V gene is TRBV9, the J gene TRBJ1-3; TRBD1 is a possible D gene (5 bases). This CDR3 spans 16 amino acids. Trimming left V 0 bases short and J 2 bases short, with 12 bases between. CDR1 is SGDLS, CDR2 YYNGEE, per germline. The CDR3 loop is CASSVVPAGPGNTIYF. The CDR3 DNA is TGTGCCAGCAGCGTAGTCCCCGCAGGGCCTGGAAACACCATATATTTT.

J is TRBJ1-2 and V is TRBV10-2, with TRBD1 matching 8 bases. CDR1 WSHSY and CDR2 SAAADI come from the germline V gene. V lost 4 bases and J lost 1; bases outside the gene matches: 20. The CDR3 has 20 amino acids. The DNA of the CDR3 is TGCGCCAGCAGTGGGGGGCTCCAAACCGGGACAGGCGTTCTTAACTATGGCTACACCTTC. As protein: CASSGGLQTGTGVLNYGYTF.